This TCR beta chain was profiled in a study of blood T cell repertoires in COVID-19. Study-wide context: Sites across the United States, Italy and Spain contributed samples from acute and convalescent COVID-19. T cells, B-cell-depleted T cells, or PBMCs supplied cDNA or gDNA.

This CDR3 has 16 residues. Trimming removed 6 bases at V and 1 base at J, with 17 bases between. Germline V gene data show CDR1 as KGHDR and CDR2 as SFDVKD. Original processing notes: It was from reference gene primer amplification that nucleated cell counts were estimated. Data came from immunoSEQ multiplex PCR; TCRdb stores just in-frame clones and leaves some out. That table supplies the V and J calls and clone size; D and trimming were determined from the DNA. Among 45,000 to 60,000 clones listed, approximately 90% were seen once. The specimen sequenced was peripheral blood. This receptor was identified in a man aged 50 to 59 with acute or convalescent COVID-19. The chain uses TRBV24-1 and TRBJ2-5; D may be TRBD1 (6 bases). The CDR3 DNA follows: TGTGCCACCAGTTCCCCCCCGAGGGGGATCCAAGAGACCCAGTACTTC. Translated, it gives CATSSPPRGIQETQYF.